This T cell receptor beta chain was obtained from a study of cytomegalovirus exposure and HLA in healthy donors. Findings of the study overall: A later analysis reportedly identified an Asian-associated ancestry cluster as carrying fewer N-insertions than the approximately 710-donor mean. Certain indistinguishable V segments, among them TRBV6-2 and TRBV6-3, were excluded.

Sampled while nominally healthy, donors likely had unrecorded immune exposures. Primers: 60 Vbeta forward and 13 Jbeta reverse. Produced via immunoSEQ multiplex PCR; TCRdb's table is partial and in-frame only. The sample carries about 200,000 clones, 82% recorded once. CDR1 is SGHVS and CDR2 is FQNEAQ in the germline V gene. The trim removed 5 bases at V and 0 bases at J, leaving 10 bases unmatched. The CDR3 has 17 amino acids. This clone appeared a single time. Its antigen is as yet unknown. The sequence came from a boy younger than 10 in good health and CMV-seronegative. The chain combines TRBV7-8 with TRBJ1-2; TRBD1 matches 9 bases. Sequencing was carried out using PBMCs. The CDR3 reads CASSMIGTGRANYGYTF. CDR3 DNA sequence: TGTGCCAGCAGCATGATCGGGACAGGGCGAGCTAACTATGGCTACACCTTC.